The subject of this entry is one T cell receptor (beta chain). Its specific antigen is unknown. One end of the junction varies from germline; a read error may be responsible. CDR1 SGHNT and CDR2 YYREEE are derived from the germline V gene (reference sequence). The CDR3 runs 13 residues from the cysteine to the phenylalanine. The read is trimmed to its CDR3 DNA, 39 bases read in frame from base 1. These data originate in a study of cytomegalovirus exposure and HLA in healthy donors (dated 2017 in TCRdb). For the study in its entirety: An earlier analysis of some 550 of the donors reported 250 to 300 Gb of sequence data and 117 million unique TCR beta sequences from approximately 180 million T cells. An early release covering roughly 600 HLA-typed donors comprised roughly 300 gigabases of sequencing data and roughly 86 million unique TCR sequences. The genetic ancestry cluster associated with self-reported Caucasian donors included about 84% of the roughly 360 genotyped donors. The study aimed to test whether cataloging public T cell receptors could reveal signatures of past pathogen exposure. The study used immunosequencing to profile the T cell repertoires of 670 or so subjects and linked those repertoires to cytomegalovirus serostatus. In addition to the first cohort of 650 to 750 subjects, a separate validation cohort of 130 or so different subjects was used. To predict cytomegalovirus infection status, the study combined high-throughput TCR immunosequencing, statistical association of individual TCRs with disease status, and machine learning. To study patterns of TCR occurrence, a later analysis re-analyzed previously published TCR beta repertoires from around 670 donors and added high-resolution HLA genotyping. Rather than using new phenotypic data, the later analysis identified candidate immune exposures from TCR beta sequences and from how often those sequences occurred across donors. An earlier analysis of about 620 of the donors applied high-throughput TCR beta sequencing to assess whether each TCR beta V gene segment acted as functional or pseudogenic. Donor age, sex, ethnicity and CMV serostatus were compiled alongside the repertoire data. In a later genetic analysis, genome-wide SNP genotypes for about 65% of the roughly 670 donors were used, and that subset was treated as a discovery cohort. All discovery cohort repertoires had been generated using a single sequencing platform. Class I and class II HLA loci were covered by the typing at four-digit resolution. The number of typed donors differed by locus: about 629-640 for A, B, C, DRB1 and DQB1; roughly 510 for DQA1; approximately 600 for DPA1; and some 470 for DPB1. Several DR-DQ haplotypes were handled as single units for association and clustering, since linkage in the cohort was strong. Across around 400 genotyped donors of the cohort, an average of 235,054 unique TCR beta nucleotide sequences per donor were sequenced, and approximately 17% of those sequences were non-productive. Points the paper makes about the study in general: The authors suggested that the approach could potentially be generalized to other disease states and immunological phenotypes. For the cohort, immune exposure information was limited to CMV serostatus. A cluster of highly shared sequence variants was judged likely to represent a technical artifact of the sequencing pipeline. Only TCR beta chains were sequenced in this cohort, and the absence of alpha or paired-chain data limited detectable features. An earlier analysis of roughly 570 of the donors showed that most TCR beta V segments appeared in productive rearrangements either about 87% or about 30% of the time, which broadly matched IMGT annotations. According to a later analysis, most CMV-associated TCR beta chains appeared to be HLA-restricted, and the HLA associations seemed to be driven largely by CMV exposure. Because HLA typing was missing for some donors at each locus, association tests included only the typed subset. Compared with the approximately 710-donor mean, donors in an Asian-associated ancestry cluster had fewer N-insertions in productive TCRs, according to a later genetic analysis. Some IMGT-functional V segments, including TRBV6-2 and TRBV6-3, could not be told apart with the 87-base-pair reads, so those segments were excluded. In a later analysis, 16,951 TCR beta sequences were associated with specific HLA alleles at a false discovery rate of 0.05. Cytomegalovirus status was reported to be diagnosed by the classifier with high specificity and sensitivity in both the original and validation cohorts. Three of the identified cytomegalovirus-associated TCR beta chains were confirmed in vitro to be specific for cytomegalovirus antigens. Correlated functional status among segregating V segments might be attributable to linkage disequilibrium, but an unknown experimental factor could not be ruled out. When HLA alleles, especially DR and DQ, strongly co-occurred, attributing TCR associations to individual alleles was difficult. A later genetic analysis associated a missense DCLRE1C variant with V-gene and J-gene trimming of TCR beta chains, and an independent cohort replicated the association. In a later analysis, HLA-associated TCR beta chains were found to be more clonally expanded and to have lower generation probabilities than equally common non-associated chains. A later analysis found that TCR association rates varied across HLA loci, with DRB1 alleles showing the most associated TCRs and HLA-C alleles the fewest. A further reported finding was that TCR beta sequences accurately predicted the HLA-A and HLA-B alleles for most subjects in the first cohort. In the study, 150 to 200 TCR beta chains were listed as associated with cytomegalovirus. While some public TCRs were present in many individuals, most TCR sequences turned up only very rarely across donors. A later analysis reported that several top co-occurrence clusters appeared linked to parvovirus B19, influenza, CMV and Epstein-Barr virus. Presence/absence analyses assumed roughly uniform sequencing depth across donors, an assumption that may not hold. Around 16 rarely observed V segments, including chromosome 9 orphons, were excluded from the earlier analysis of several hundred of the donors because counts were too low.

The cohort consisted of hundreds of healthy bone marrow donors. At the time of sampling, every cohort member was nominally healthy, though immune exposures that went unrecorded were likely present. The donor tested CMV seronegative and was one of the 352 seronegative cohort members. A peripheral blood sample was provided by each donor, and peripheral blood mononuclear cells were used for TCR beta sequencing. The Qiagen DNeasy Blood Extraction Kit was used to extract genomic DNA from the blood cell samples. The library relied on the immunoSEQ multiplex PCR assay. The multiplex PCR relied on a mix of 60 forward primers for TCR Vbeta segments and 13 reverse primers for TCR Jbeta segments. A multiplex PCR assay on genomic DNA amplified the CDR3 region of rearranged TCR beta genes. The Illumina HiSeq System was used to sequence the amplified TCR beta libraries as 87-base-pair reads. Regarding the original processing steps: Across the 500 to 750 repertoires, a later analysis counted 78 million or so unique TCR beta chains, roughly 11 million of which were shared by at least two donors. Raw reads were error-corrected and collapsed into unique sequences by a nearest-neighbor algorithm in which closely related sequences were merged to remove PCR and sequencing errors. V, D and J gene segments were assigned by aligning CDR3 sequences to IMGT reference sequences. Each retained sequence needed at least a six-nucleotide match to both a V gene segment and a J gene segment. Rearrangements were classified as productive when the CDR3 lacked stop codons and remained in frame with V and J, and all other rearrangements were classified as non-productive. Following IMGT convention, CDR3 was defined as the stretch from the second conserved V-encoded cysteine up to the conserved J-encoded phenylalanine. The earlier analysis of a few hundred of the donors excluded sequences that lacked an unambiguous match to a single V gene segment. In an earlier analysis of approximately 560 of the donors, a V segment was called functional when productive rearrangements were above 56.7%, and segregating when the standard deviation between donors exceeded 5%. A statistical classification framework was built for diagnosing cytomegalovirus status from the catalog of TCR beta chain sequences. In a later analysis, TCR nucleotide sequences were compared against IMGT/GENE-DB human TR gene sequences so that V and J genes could be assigned. A later analysis assigned CDR3 sequences and most-parsimonious VDJ recombination scenarios with the TCRdist pipeline. A later analysis defined each TCR beta chain by its CDR3 amino acid sequence plus V-gene family, and excluded reads lacking a unique V-gene family. As a way to deal with suspected cross-contamination and a sequencing artifact, a later analysis dropped over 550 nucleotide sequences that were highly shared and had low generation probability. For each public chain, a later analysis derived a clonal expansion index from normalized ranks of inferred template counts within each repertoire. A later analysis computed generation probabilities with a VDJ recombination model fitted to out-of-frame rearrangements, and checked the results against IGoR. Hypergeometric tests were used in a later analysis to score TCR-TCR, TCR-HLA and TCR-CMV co-occurrence, with a repertoire-size bias correction applied to the TCR pairs. A later analysis estimated false discovery rates by permuting HLA or CMV assignments 20 times. In a later analysis, co-occurring TCRs were grouped using DBSCAN, and TCRdist sequence similarity was added for clustering within HLA-allele-positive subsets. Co-occurrence clustering excluded repertoires with fewer than 30,000 or more than 120,000 public chains, plus five with anomalous nucleotide sharing. TCRdb limited this immuneACCESS table to in-frame rearrangements with V and J called. A share of clones is missing; checked studies link under half to unresolved V genes, and the rest is unexplained. That table gives V, J and clone size, and the DNA gave D and trimming. Present in this sample are 140,000 to 150,000 clones, roughly 80% of which were seen just once. The ten largest clones represent around 3.7% of the sample.

The sequencing input was PBMCs. This receptor was identified in a male donor in good health and CMV-seronegative. The chain employs TRBV5-4 and TRBJ2-3; TRBD1 could be the D gene, as 6 bases match. The CDR3 protein is CASSLAGDIPPNF. The DNA sequence reads TGTGCCAGCAGCTTGGCCGGGGACATCCCTCCGAATTTT.